The entry below describes one T cell receptor beta chain. The data were produced by immunoSEQ multiplex PCR, yet TCRdb's version contains in-frame clones alone and is incomplete. The table lists tens of thousands of clones, 90% of them singletons, with 9.5% to 12% in the top ten. This sample stems from a study of T cell changes during pregnancy in multiple sclerosis. This specimen consisted of CD8+ T cells from peripheral blood mononuclear cells, obtained before pregnancy. The source of this sequence is a female donor with multiple sclerosis, enrolled in a pregnancy study.

DNA of the CDR3: TGTGCCAGCAGTGAGAGCAGGGAAGGCGGCAATCAGCCCCAGCATTTT. Protein sequence: CASSESREGGNQPQHF. This sequence joins TRBV2 and TRBJ1-5; D is perhaps TRBD1 (5 bases). Trimming shortened V by 3 bases and J by 2 bases, and 14 bases separated the two germline ends. The CDR3 is 16 residues long. Germline V CDR1 and CDR2: SNHLY, FYNNEI.